One sample yielded the 25 T cell receptor beta chains listed below, sequenced in a study of cytomegalovirus exposure and HLA in healthy donors. 13 Jbeta primers and 60 Vbeta primers were used for the PCR. Generated by immunoSEQ multiplex PCR, the TCRdb table keeps only in-frame clones and is missing some. The table lists about 170,000 clones, roughly 80% of them singletons. Sequenced input: PBMCs. Receptors originate from a young woman in good health and CMV-seronegative.

The V gene is TRBV5-8, the J gene TRBJ2-7, with a weak D call TRBD1 (5 bases). The length of the CDR3 is 14 residues. The germline V gene encodes CDR1 SGHTS and CDR2 YDEGEE. Trimming removed 5 bases at V and 2 bases at J, with 14 bases between. The CDR3 nucleotides read TGTGCCAGCAGTAGACAGTTAGGCGCCTACGAGCAGTACTTC. It yields the protein CASSRQLGAYEQYF.

The chain uses TRBV28 and TRBJ2-3; the match to TRBD2 covers 7 bases. Trimming at V came to 5 bases and at J to 13 bases, leaving 12 bases not matched to a gene. In germline, CDR1 is MDHEN, CDR2 SYDVKM. The CDR3 spans 13 residues. CDR3 in amino acids: CASSPPILARKYF. For the CDR3, the DNA is TGTGCCAGCAGTCCACCAATACTAGCGCGGAAGTATTTT.

CDR3: CAISGGGPAQETQYF. DNA of the CDR3: TGTGCCATCTCCGGGGGGGGCCCCGCGCAAGAGACCCAGTACTTC. The chain couples TRBV28 to TRBJ2-5; 8 positions agree with TRBD2. The CDR3 extends over 15 amino acids. Germline V CDR1 and CDR2: MDHEN, SYDVKM. J gave up 2 bases and V 10 bases, and 12 bases lay outside the gene matches.

The DNA of the CDR3 is TGCGCCAGCAGCATGGGAGATAAAGCTGAAGCTTTCTTT. Protein product: CASSMGDKAEAFF. The chain links TRBV5-1 to TRBJ1-1; D gene uncertain. CDR3 length: 13 residues. The V gene lost 4 bases and the J gene lost 6 bases, with 13 bases spanning the gap. From germline, CDR1 is SGHRS and CDR2 YFSETQ.

The V gene is TRBV5-1, the J gene TRBJ2-3; the match to TRBD1 covers 8 bases. This CDR3 comprises 16 residues. Trimming at V came to 2 bases and at J to 3 bases, leaving 8 bases not matched to a gene. The V gene's germline CDR1 is SGHRS and CDR2 YFSETQ. The CDR3 coding sequence is TGCGCCAGCAGCTTTGCCAGGGGGCGCGGGACAGATACGCAGTATTTT. Protein product: CASSFARGRGTDTQYF.

Concerning this clone: Germline and junction disagree at one end, which may indicate a read error. The same CDR3 is also encoded by other DNA sequences in this sample. The chain carries TRBV4-1 and TRBJ2-1; the match to TRBD1 covers 8 bases. The CDR3 is made up of 16 amino acids. CDR1 and CDR2 from the germline V gene are MGHRA and YSYEKL. DNA for the CDR3: TGTGCCAGCAGCCAAGAGAGGCGGACAGGGCTGAATGAGCAGTTCTTC. Its protein is CASSQERRTGLNEQFF.

This clone appeared a single time. V gene TRBV5-1 combines with J gene TRBJ1-1; maybe TRBD1 (5 bases). CDR1 SGHRS and CDR2 YFSETQ come from the germline V gene. Between the trimmed V and J ends, which lost 3 bases and 4 bases, there was a span of 16 bases. The CDR3 has 15 residues. The CDR3 coding sequence is TGCGCCAGCAGCTCCTGGGGGGGGGTGGGCACTGAAGCTTTCTTT. Its protein is CASSSWGGVGTEAFF.

The rearrangement joins TRBV19 to TRBJ2-7; the match to TRBD1 covers 8 bases. The trim removed 3 bases at V and 5 bases at J, leaving 3 bases unmatched. Germline V gives CDR1 LNHDA, CDR2 SQIVND (reference sequence). The CDR3 is 13 amino acids. The CDR3 sequence: CASSIPGGDEQYF. Written as DNA, the CDR3 is TGTGCCAGTAGTATCCCAGGGGGCGACGAGCAGTACTTC.

This clone was seen a single time. The chain recombines TRBV6-1 with TRBJ2-5, with a possible D match to TRBD1 (6 bases). In germline, CDR1 is MNHNS, CDR2 SASEGT. This CDR3 has 15 amino acids. The V end lost 8 bases, the J end lost 1 base, and 17 bases lay between the germline ends. In DNA, the CDR3 is TGTGCCAGCGGGACCAGGGGCACTATCCAAGAGACCCAGTACTTC. This codes for CASGTRGTIQETQYF.

The count of this clone is one. The chain employs TRBV13 and TRBJ2-1; D ambiguous. The CDR3 has 11 residues. Trimming took off 5 bases at V and 9 bases at J, with 8 bases between the two ends. From germline, CDR1 is PRHDT and CDR2 FYEKMQ (reference sequence). In DNA form, the CDR3 reads TGTGCCAGCAGCCTCTCGGGTGAGCAGTTCTTC. It codes for CASSLSGEQFF.

The rearrangement joins TRBV6-1 to TRBJ2-5; D call uncertain. Trimming removed 8 bases from V and 5 bases from J, with 15 bases in between. There are 13 residues in the CDR3. CDR1 and CDR2 (germline): MNHNS, SASEGT. The CDR3 region has the DNA TGTGCCAGCTCGGTCAGGATACGGGAGACCCAGTACTTC. Its protein is CASSVRIRETQYF.

This clone came up once. V gene TRBV30 combines with J gene TRBJ2-7; 10 nucleotides match TRBD2. V lost 3 bases to trimming and J lost 2 bases; unmatched junction nucleotides: 7. The CDR3 totals 15 residues. The germline gives CDR1 GTSNPN, CDR2 SVGIG (reference sequence). The CDR3 loop reads CAWSAGTSDTYEQYF. CDR3 in DNA: TGTGCCTGGAGCGCCGGGACTAGCGATACCTACGAGCAGTACTTC.

The chain links TRBV7-9 to TRBJ1-4, with 9 bases that match TRBD1. Germline lookup yields CDR1 SEHNR and CDR2 FQNEAQ (reference sequence). The CDR3 is made up of 15 amino acids. V shed 5 bases and J 6 bases; nucleotides not matched to a gene: 7. This CDR3 reads CASSTGTGIHEKLFF. The DNA for the CDR3 is TGTGCCAGCAGCACAGGGACAGGGATACATGAAAAACTGTTTTTT.

The chain couples TRBV6-5 to TRBJ2-7; maybe TRBD2 (6 bases). The CDR3 totals 11 residues. Trimming pared 6 bases from V and 3 bases from J, leaving 6 bases between. CDR1 is MNHEY and CDR2 is SVGAGI in the germline V gene. The CDR3 sequence: CASRRDYEQYF. As DNA, the CDR3 is TGTGCCAGCAGGCGGGACTACGAGCAGTACTTC.

The V gene is TRBV5-1, the J gene TRBJ2-5, with TRBD1 identical over 9 bases. Germline V CDR1 and CDR2: SGHRS, YFSETQ. J lost 1 base, V lost 2 bases, and 3 bases had no gene match. The CDR3 covers 15 residues. Written as DNA, the CDR3 is TGCGCCAGCAGCTTCGGGACAGGGATCCAAGAGACCCAGTACTTC. Its translation: CASSFGTGIQETQYF.

Details on this clone: The DNA is omitted, as the CDR3 cannot be located on it reliably, and the CDR3 follows TCRdb's listing. The chain is built from TRBV28 and TRBJ2-2; the table's D gene call, TRBD2, was not cross checked with the DNA. Germline lookup yields CDR1 MDHEN and CDR2 SYDVKM. Including both end residues, the CDR3 is 13 amino acids long. The CDR3 protein is CASSSLRAGELFF.

The V gene is TRBV29-1, the J gene TRBJ2-3; D is perhaps TRBD2 (6 bases). Trimming shortened V by 3 bases and J by 6 bases, and 16 bases separated the two germline ends. Germline assignment: CDR1 SQVTM and CDR2 ANQGSEA. The CDR3 sequence is 14 residues long. The CDR3 loop reads CSVDTPGAPDTQYF. Here the CDR3 DNA reads TGCAGCGTTGATACCCCGGGAGCCCCCGATACGCAGTATTTT.

This clone appeared a single time. The chain recombines TRBV30 with TRBJ1-1, with 7 bases that match TRBD1. This CDR3 has 14 amino acids. The germline gives CDR1 GTSNPN, CDR2 SVGIG (reference sequence). The V segment lost 8 bases and the J segment 5 bases; nucleotides outside the gene matches: 14. CDR3 bases: TGTGCCGGAGGGACAGAGGGTGGAGAGACTGAAGCTTTCTTT. It encodes CAGGTEGGETEAFF.

This chain joins TRBV5-4 and TRBJ2-5; TRBD1 might be the D (5 bases). The CDR3 extends over 15 amino acids. Between the trimmed V and J ends, which lost 4 bases and 4 bases, there was a span of 17 bases. Germline V gene lookup returns CDR1 SGHNT and CDR2 YYREEE (reference sequence). Written as DNA, the CDR3 is TGTGCCAGCAGCCTCCCCAAAGACAGTCGAGAGACCCAGTACTTC. It specifies CASSLPKDSRETQYF.

The rearrangement links TRBV7-9 to TRBJ2-7; D is unresolved. V lost 1 base, J lost 3 bases, and 16 bases lay in between. The CDR3 extends over 16 amino acids. Germline V gene sequence: CDR1 SEHNR, CDR2 FQNEAQ (reference sequence). The CDR3 sequence: CASSLVVRGDDYEQYF. The CDR3 DNA is TGTGCCAGCAGCTTAGTAGTGCGAGGCGATGACTACGAGCAGTACTTC.

V is TRBV4-1 and J is TRBJ2-1, with 9 nucleotides matching TRBD1. Germline CDR1 reads MGHRA; CDR2 reads YSYEKL. The CDR3 contains 20 residues. The J segment lost 0 bases and the V segment lost 0 bases, leaving 12 bases of the junction unmatched. CDR3 region: CASSQESFALTGGSYNEQFF. DNA for the CDR3: TGCGCCAGCAGCCAAGAATCCTTCGCCTTGACAGGGGGCTCCTACAATGAGCAGTTCTTC.

This clone was detected once. This rearrangement joins TRBV9 to TRBJ1-1, with 7 nucleotides matching TRBD1. Germline values: CDR1 SGDLS, CDR2 YYNGEE. Unmatched junction bases numbered 10, after V lost 2 bases and J lost 0 bases. The CDR3 sequence is 17 residues long. CDR3 residues: CASSVGWRDRMNTEAFF. CDR3 sequence (DNA): TGTGCCAGCAGCGTTGGGTGGAGGGACAGAATGAACACTGAAGCTTTCTTT.

The rearrangement links TRBV6-1 to TRBJ1-1; no reliable D call. CDR1 and CDR2 (germline): MNHNS, SASEGT. The V end was cut by 1 base, the J end by 5 bases, with 5 bases between. This CDR3 has 12 amino acids. The CDR3 region has the DNA TGTGCCAGCAGTGAAGTCCGGACTGAAGCTTTCTTT. This encodes CASSEVRTEAFF.

This chain connects TRBV19 to TRBJ1-2; 7 nucleotides line up with TRBD1. The CDR3 is made up of 14 amino acids. After removal of 4 bases from V and 6 bases from J, the junction contained 8 bases not matched to a gene. Germline V gene sequence: CDR1 LNHDA, CDR2 SQIVND (reference sequence). The CDR3 spells CASSTPGQQDGYTF. The CDR3 coding sequence is TGTGCCAGTAGTACACCGGGACAGCAGGATGGCTACACCTTC.

V usage is TRBV5-4 and J usage is TRBJ2-1; 9 bases map to TRBD2. From germline, CDR1 is SGHNT and CDR2 YYREEE (reference sequence). The V segment lost 6 bases and the J segment 5 bases; nucleotides outside the gene matches: 3. This CDR3 has 13 residues. CDR3 bases: TGTGCCAGCAAACTAGCGGGTCACAATGAGCAGTTCTTC. This sequence encodes CASKLAGHNEQFF.